The 29 T cell receptor beta chains below were found in one sample sequenced in a study of shared clonotypes between healthy human individuals. The repertoire was sequenced with immunoSEQ multiplex PCR; TCRdb's copy has only in-frame clones and lacks some. The top ten hold 1.5% of the sample, which has over a million clones, 75% seen once. The specimen sequenced was memory CD4+ T cells sorted from blood. Subset reported: CD45RA-negative fraction. All receptors derive from a man aged 18 to 30 in good health.

CDR3 sequence: CASSPLFSMTEAFF. The CDR3 DNA follows: TGTGCCAGCAGCCCTCTGTTCTCGATGACTGAAGCTTTCTTT. This chain connects TRBV5-6 to TRBJ1-1; no definite D call. The V end was cut by 4 bases, the J end by 5 bases, with 15 bases between. The CDR3 consists of 14 residues. Per the germline V gene, CDR1 is SGHDT and CDR2 is YYEEEE.

The V call is TRBV6-5, the J call TRBJ1-2; 8 bases match TRBD1. The J segment lost 8 bases and the V segment lost 6 bases, leaving 14 bases of the junction unmatched. The CDR3 has 15 residues. Germline V gene sequence: CDR1 MNHEY, CDR2 SVGAGI. The CDR3 DNA reads TGTGCCAGCAGCCCCAGGGACAGGCCCCTATTGGGCTACACCTTC. This encodes CASSPRDRPLLGYTF.

The sample holds one count of this clone. The chain combines TRBV6-5 with TRBJ2-3, with D tentatively TRBD2 (5 bases). Trimming left V 5 bases short and J 0 bases short, with 6 bases between. From germline, CDR1 is MNHEY and CDR2 SVGAGI. The CDR3 totals 13 residues. CDR3: CASSRTSTDTQYF. CDR3 bases: TGTGCCAGCAGTCGGACTAGCACAGATACGCAGTATTTT.

The V call is TRBV2, the J call TRBJ2-7, with TRBD2 matching over 11 bases. The germline CDR1 and CDR2 sequences are SNHLY and FYNNEI. V was pared by 0 bases and J by 4 bases, with 8 bases of the junction left unmatched. The CDR3 runs 17 residues. DNA of the CDR3: TGTGCCAGCAGTGAAGCGGTTGTAGCGGGGGGGTATTACGAGCAGTACTTC. Translation gives CASSEAVVAGGYYEQYF.

The chain combines TRBV12-5 with TRBJ2-1, with 8 bases identical to TRBD1. The CDR3 covers 13 residues. Germline CDR1 LGHNT, CDR2 FRNRAP. Germline trimming cut 5 bases from V and 9 bases from J; bases unmatched to any gene: 6. The CDR3 here is CASGLSGGGEQFF. CDR3 nucleotides: TGTGCTAGTGGTCTATCAGGGGGCGGTGAGCAGTTCTTC.

The CDR3 region is CAGQSGTSAYNEQFF. DNA of the CDR3: TGTGCCGGCCAGTCCGGGACGTCTGCCTACAATGAGCAGTTCTTC. The chain carries TRBV2 and TRBJ2-1; tentatively, D is TRBD1 or TRBD2 (5 bases each). The V and J ends lost 11 bases and 2 bases respectively, with 19 bases between them. This CDR3 is 15 amino acids long. Germline CDR1 and CDR2: SNHLY and FYNNEI.

With regard to this clone: The sample carries other DNA sequences with the same CDR3. The chain recombines TRBV7-2 with TRBJ1-1, with D perhaps matching TRBD1 (6 bases). CDR1 is SGHTA and CDR2 is FQGNSA in the germline V gene. The V gene lost 1 base and the J gene lost 0 bases, with 6 bases spanning the gap. This CDR3 spans 14 amino acids. Here the CDR3 reads CASSLGTVNTEAFF. The CDR3 nucleotides are TGTGCCAGCAGCTTAGGGACAGTGAACACTGAAGCTTTCTTT.

This chain links TRBV29-1 with TRBJ2-7; 12 bases agree with TRBD1. With 8 bases clipped from V and 7 bases from J, the junction kept 12 bases outside the gene matches. The CDR3 loop spans 14 amino acids. From germline, CDR1 is SQVTM and CDR2 ANQGSEA. The CDR3 sequence: CSFRPGQGAQEQYF. The CDR3 DNA is TGCAGCTTCCGACCGGGACAGGGGGCACAGGAGCAGTACTTC.

V and J are TRBV2 and TRBJ2-3; the match to TRBD2 covers 10 bases. The CDR3 sequence is 16 residues long. Looked up from germline, CDR1 is SNHLY and CDR2 is FYNNEI. The V segment lost 4 bases and the J segment 3 bases; nucleotides outside the gene matches: 7. In DNA form, the CDR3 reads TGTGCCAGCAGTGTTGGAGCGGGAGGGCCTACAGATACGCAGTATTTT. The encoded protein is CASSVGAGGPTDTQYF.

Regarding this clone: This sequence may be a read error, since a much larger clone differs from it by one base. This chain connects TRBV7-2 to TRBJ2-2; D gene ambiguous. Germline lookup yields CDR1 SGHTA and CDR2 FQGNSA. V was shortened by 5 bases and J by 2 bases, with 0 bases between the two germline ends. The CDR3 covers 11 residues. The CDR3 bases are TGTGCCAGCAGCAACACCGGGGAGCTGTTTTTT. Its translation: CASSNTGELFF.

This chain links TRBV5-1 with TRBJ1-6; TRBD1 matches 7 bases. V dropped 3 bases and J dropped 10; count of bases not matched to a gene: 10. This CDR3 comprises 15 residues. Germline assignment: CDR1 SGHRS and CDR2 YFSETQ. CDR3 nucleotide sequence: TGCGCCAGCAGCTCGTCCGGGACAGAAAACTCACCCCTCCACTTT. Translated, it gives CASSSSGTENSPLHF.

The rearrangement uses TRBV29-1 and TRBJ2-7, with D hard to call. V was shortened by 3 bases and J by 3 bases, with 9 bases between the two germline ends. CDR1 is SQVTM and CDR2 is ANQGSEA in the germline V gene. CDR3 length: 12 amino acids. CDR3 residues: CSVENGFYEQYF. CDR3 DNA sequence: TGCAGCGTTGAGAATGGCTTCTACGAGCAGTACTTC.

This chain connects TRBV5-1 to TRBJ1-4, with 8 bases identical to TRBD1. This CDR3 spans 15 amino acids. In germline, CDR1 is SGHRS, CDR2 YFSETQ. With V trimmed by 0 bases and J by 6 bases, 4 bases remained unmatched. CDR3 DNA sequence: TGCGCCAGCAGCTTGGCCAACAGGGGGGATGAAAAACTGTTTTTT. This translates into CASSLANRGDEKLFF.

V is TRBV7-9 and J is TRBJ2-7; a possible D gene is TRBD2 (6 bases). Trimming removed 1 base from V and 3 bases from J, with 16 bases in between. CDR3 length: 16 amino acids. Germline V CDR1 and CDR2: SEHNR, FQNEAQ (reference sequence). CDR3 amino acids: CASSLERAGANYEQYF. The DNA of the CDR3 is TGTGCCAGCAGCTTAGAGCGGGCAGGAGCCAACTACGAGCAGTACTTC.

To note about this clone: Other DNA sequences within the sample encode an identical CDR3. V usage is TRBV7-2 and J usage is TRBJ2-3, with unresolved D. Germline CDR1 SGHTA, CDR2 FQGNSA. V lost 4 bases to trimming and J lost 6 bases, with 8 bases between them. This CDR3 has 12 amino acids. The chain's CDR3 is CASSSFRDTQYF. DNA for the CDR3: TGTGCCAGCAGCTCCTTCCGCGATACGCAGTATTTT.

V and J are TRBV6-1 and TRBJ1-6; 8 bases line up with TRBD1. The CDR3 has 17 residues. V lost 3 bases and J lost 4; bases outside the gene matches: 8. The germline V gene has CDR1 MNHNS and CDR2 SASEGT. The chain's CDR3 is CASSDEDRVSYNSPLHF. CDR3 nucleotide sequence: TGTGCCAGCAGTGACGAGGACAGGGTCTCTTATAATTCACCCCTCCACTTT.

CDR3 sequence reads: CASGGLKSSEKLFF. CDR3 coding DNA: TGTGCCAGCGGGGGTTTGAAGTCCAGCGAAAAACTGTTTTTT. This sequence joins TRBV9 and TRBJ1-4, with D possibly being TRBD1 (5 bases). The CDR3 contains 14 residues. Deletions cut 7 bases from V and 8 bases from J, with 18 bases between. Germline-derived CDR1 and CDR2 are SGDLS and YYNGEE. Full variable domain (rest looked up from reference TRBV9 and TRBJ1-4): DSGVTQTPKHLITATGQRVTLRCSPRSGDLSVYWYQQSLDQGLQFLIQYYNGEERAKGNILERFSAQQFPDLHSELNLSSLELGDSALYFCASGGLKSSEKLFFGSGTQLSVL.

Ten or more counts support this clone. The CDR3 DNA sequence: TGTGCCAGCAGCCCGGGACAGGGGGCAGGAGCTGAAGCTTTCTTT. Residues: CASSPGQGAGAEAFF. The chain couples TRBV9 to TRBJ1-1, with 12 nucleotides matching TRBD1. V dropped 4 bases and J dropped 6; count of bases not matched to a gene: 7. The CDR3 totals 15 residues. Germline V gives CDR1 SGDLS, CDR2 YYNGEE. Filled out from reference TRBV9 and TRBJ1-1, the complete variable domain reads DSGVTQTPKHLITATGQRVTLRCSPRSGDLSVYWYQQSLDQGLQFLIQYYNGEERAKGNILERFSAQQFPDLHSELNLSSLELGDSALYFCASSPGQGAGAEAFFGQGTRLTVV.

V usage is TRBV6-1 and J usage is TRBJ2-5; no clear D. The CDR3 runs 13 residues. V lost 3 bases and J 4 bases, leaving 9 bases between the germline ends. Germline CDR1 is MNHNS and CDR2 is SASEGT. The CDR3, as DNA: TGTGCCAGCAGTGATGGGCTGATAGAGACCCAGTACTTC. Amino acid sequence: CASSDGLIETQYF.

The rearrangement joins TRBV5-1 to TRBJ2-5; D not resolved. CDR1 is SGHRS and CDR2 is YFSETQ in the germline V gene. Trimming stripped 4 bases from V and 4 bases from J, with 8 bases between. The CDR3 extends over 12 amino acids. The CDR3 DNA is TGCGCCAGCAGCGCGGAGATAGAGACCCAGTACTTC. Amino acid sequence: CASSAEIETQYF.

This chain uses TRBV20-1 with TRBJ2-7, with D hard to call. The CDR3 extends over 11 amino acids. V lost 5 bases and J 3 bases, leaving 8 bases between the germline ends. The germline gives CDR1 DFQATT, CDR2 SNEGSKA (reference sequence). The CDR3 here is CSAQDGYEQYF. DNA of the CDR3: TGCAGTGCTCAGGACGGCTACGAGCAGTACTTC.

This clone was counted only a few times. The chain couples TRBV5-1 to TRBJ1-1; D is unclear. The length of the CDR3 is 13 residues. CDR1 and CDR2 (germline): SGHRS, YFSETQ. V lost 5 bases and J 4 bases, leaving 12 bases between the germline ends. The CDR3 DNA is TGCGCCAGCAGGCATACGGACGGCACTGAAGCTTTCTTT. Translated: CASRHTDGTEAFF.

V gene TRBV12-5 combines with J gene TRBJ1-5; TRBD1 aligns across 9 bases. Germline CDR1 LGHNT, CDR2 FRNRAP. V shed 2 bases, J shed 0 bases, and the junction held 11 bases outside the gene matches. The CDR3 is 19 residues long. The CDR3 sequence is CASGLTPGQGPYSNQPQHF. Written as DNA, the CDR3 is TGTGCTAGTGGTTTGACCCCGGGACAGGGTCCCTATAGCAATCAGCCCCAGCATTTT.

About this clone: Other DNA variants within this sample encode the same CDR3. The V call is TRBV15, the J call TRBJ2-1; D not certain. From germline, CDR1 is LNHNV and CDR2 YYDKDF (reference sequence). With 3 bases removed from V and 4 bases from J, the gap between germline ends came to 4 bases. This CDR3 is 12 amino acids long. Here the CDR3 reads CATSRGYNEQFF. CDR3 bases: TGTGCCACCAGCAGGGGATACAATGAGCAGTTCTTC.

The chain is built from TRBV5-1 and TRBJ1-5; D possibly corresponds to TRBD1 (6 bases). CDR1 is SGHRS and CDR2 is YFSETQ in the germline V gene. The CDR3 spans 15 residues. Trimming shortened V by 3 bases and J by 3 bases, and 13 bases separated the two germline ends. The CDR3 here is CASSWGPGANQPQHF. The CDR3 DNA follows: TGCGCCAGCAGCTGGGGTCCAGGGGCCAATCAGCCCCAGCATTTT.

The chain links TRBV4-1 to TRBJ2-5, with D possibly being TRBD2 (6 bases). This CDR3 region has 16 residues. V was shortened by 3 bases and J by 3 bases, with 17 bases between the two germline ends. CDR1 and CDR2 from the germline V gene are MGHRA and YSYEKL. CDR3 sequence reads: CASSHQTGTVKETQYF. Here the CDR3 DNA reads TGCGCCAGCAGCCATCAAACCGGGACTGTAAAAGAGACCCAGTACTTC.

This clone appeared once. The chain couples TRBV6-9 to TRBJ2-7, with D uncertain. The CDR3 contains 13 residues. CDR1 and CDR2 (germline): MNHGY, SVAAGI. Trimming removed 6 bases at V and 7 bases at J, with 16 bases between. The CDR3 bases are TGTGCCAGCAGCAATCATCCCCTCTGGGAGCAGTACTTC. It yields the protein CASSNHPLWEQYF.

The rearrangement uses TRBV5-8 and TRBJ2-7; the match to TRBD2 covers 11 bases. Germline-derived CDR1 and CDR2 are SGHTS and YDEGEE. This CDR3 region has 15 residues. The V and J ends lost 4 bases and 6 bases, in that order; junction bases with no gene match: 9. This chain's CDR3 is CASSPTSGRNSEQYF. Here the CDR3 DNA reads TGTGCCAGCAGCCCTACTAGCGGGAGAAACTCCGAGCAGTACTTC. Variable domain in full (rest from reference TRBV5-8 and TRBJ2-7): EAGVTQSPTHLIKTRGQQATLRCSPISGHTSVYWYQQALGLGLQFLLWYDEGEERNRGNFPPRFSGRQFPNYSSELNVNALELEDSALYLCASSPTSGRNSEQYFGPGTRLTVT.

This chain links TRBV10-3 with TRBJ2-7, with TRBD2 as a possible D gene (6 bases). Deletions cut 5 bases from V and 6 bases from J, with 14 bases between. Germline V gene data show CDR1 as ENHRY and CDR2 as SYGVKD. This CDR3 is 13 amino acids long. The CDR3: CAISHPGVGEQYF. The DNA of the CDR3 is TGTGCCATCAGTCATCCGGGAGTTGGCGAGCAGTACTTC.